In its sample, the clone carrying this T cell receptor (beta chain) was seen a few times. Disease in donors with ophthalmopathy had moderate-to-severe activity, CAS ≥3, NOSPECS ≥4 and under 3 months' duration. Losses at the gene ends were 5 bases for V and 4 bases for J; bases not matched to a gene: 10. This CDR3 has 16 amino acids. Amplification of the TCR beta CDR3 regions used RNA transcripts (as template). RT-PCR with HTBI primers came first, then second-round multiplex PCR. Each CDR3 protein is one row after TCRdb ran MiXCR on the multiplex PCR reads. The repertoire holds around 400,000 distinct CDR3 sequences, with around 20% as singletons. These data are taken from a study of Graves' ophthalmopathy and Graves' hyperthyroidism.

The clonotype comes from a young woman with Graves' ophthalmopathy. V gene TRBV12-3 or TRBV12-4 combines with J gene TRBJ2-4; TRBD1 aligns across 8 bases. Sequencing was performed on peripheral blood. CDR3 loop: CASSPPSGQGKNIQYF. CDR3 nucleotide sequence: TGTGCCAGCAGTCCACCCAGCGGACAGGGAAAAAACATTCAGTACTTC.